Listed below are T cell receptor beta chains from one sample, sequenced in a study of T cell responses to AZD1222 COVID-19 vaccine. The protocol was immunoSEQ multiplex PCR, while the TCRdb copy is restricted to in-frame clones and leaves out a portion. Counted here are more than 80,000 clones, around 90% occurring once; the ten biggest clones make up around a fifth. Sequencing used peripheral blood, obtained on day 0 of AZD1222 vaccination. These receptors all come from an adult in good health. Each CDR3 is given with its conserved first and last residue. D genes are given only for firm matches. Clone size appears in some rows only: once, few, many, or a class for an expanded clone.

CDR3 protein | CDR3 DNA | V gene | clone size | D gene | J gene
CASSHGQSARDTQYF | TGTGCCAGCAGCCATGGACAGTCGGCCCGAGATACGCAGTATTTT | TRBV11-1 | once | NA | TRBJ2-3
CASSLAGTRDQPQHF | TGTGCCAGCAGCTTAGCCGGGACCCGCGATCAGCCCCAGCATTTT | TRBV7-2 | NA | NA | TRBJ1-5
CATSRDRGYQPQHF | TGTGCCACCAGCAGGGACAGGGGATATCAGCCCCAGCATTTT | TRBV15 | NA | TRBD1 | TRBJ1-5
CASSSPGRGLWKTQYF | TGTGCCAGCAGCTCCCCAGGCAGGGGGTTATGGAAGACCCAGTACTTC | TRBV7-9 | NA | TRBD1 | TRBJ2-5
CASSWDRGSTEAFF | TGTGCCAGCAGCTGGGACAGGGGGAGCACTGAAGCTTTCTTT | TRBV11-2 | once | TRBD1 | TRBJ1-1
CASSQSPEGTQYF | TGTGCCAGCAGTCAGTCTCCTGAGGGGACGCAGTATTTT | TRBV6-5 | once | NA | TRBJ2-3
CASSLRAGYGYEQYF | TGTGCCAGCAGCTTGAGGGCAGGGTATGGTTACGAGCAGTACTTC | TRBV5-5 | NA | NA | TRBJ2-7
CAWSTVSEAFF | TGTGCCTGGAGCACCGTAAGTGAAGCTTTCTTT | TRBV30 | NA | NA | TRBJ1-1
CASSYSYGTFSGYTF | TGTGCCAGCAGTTACTCCTATGGTACTTTTTCTGGCTACACCTTC | TRBV6-5 | NA | NA | TRBJ1-2
CASSEEWSGVQPQHF | TGTGCCAGCAGTGAAGAGTGGTCAGGGGTCCAGCCCCAGCATTTT | TRBV2 | NA | NA | TRBJ1-5
CASIREIVGEQYF | TGTGCCAGCATAAGGGAGATAGTAGGGGAGCAGTACTTC | TRBV6-5 | NA | NA | TRBJ2-7
CASSTGLGGYTF | TGTGCCAGCAGTACGGGCCTGGGGGGCTACACCTTC | TRBV28 | NA | NA | TRBJ1-2
CASSQDAIQETQYF | TGTGCCAGCAGCCAAGATGCGATACAAGAGACCCAGTACTTC | TRBV3-1/TRBV3-2 | NA | NA | TRBJ2-5
CASSLDPGSQETQYF | TGCGCCAGCAGCTTGGACCCGGGGTCGCAAGAGACCCAGTACTTC | TRBV5-1 | NA | NA | TRBJ2-5
CASSYSGTRGNTIYF | TGTGCCAGCAGTTACTCGGGCACCCGCGGAAACACCATATATTTT | TRBV6-5 | NA | NA | TRBJ1-3
CASSAFDRGIQLNYGYTF | TGTGCCAGCAGTGCCTTCGACAGGGGGATTCAACTCAACTATGGCTACACCTTC | TRBV6-1 | NA | TRBD1 | TRBJ1-2
CASSQGRGTEAFF | TGTGCCAGCAGCCAAGGAAGGGGCACTGAAGCTTTCTTT | TRBV4-2 | NA | NA | TRBJ1-1
CASSSLTPAQETQYF | TGTGCCAGCAGCTCCCTGACCCCCGCACAAGAGACCCAGTACTTC | TRBV5-4 | NA | NA | TRBJ2-5
CASRQGNQPQHF | TGTGCCAGTAGACAGGGAAATCAGCCCCAGCATTTT | TRBV27 | NA | TRBD1 | TRBJ1-5
CSVADRGGGYTF | TGCAGCGTTGCAGACAGGGGAGGTGGCTACACCTTC | TRBV29-1 | NA | TRBD1 | TRBJ1-2
CASSPFGDTEAFF | TGTGCCAGCAGCCCCTTCGGGGACACTGAAGCTTTCTTT | TRBV6-2/TRBV6-3 | NA | NA | TRBJ1-1
CASSQELEARAAFF | TGCGCCAGCAGCCAAGAATTGGAGGCCAGAGCAGCTTTCTTT | TRBV4-3 | NA | NA | TRBJ1-1
CASSRTSGGRDQFF | TGTGCCAGCAGTCGGACTAGCGGGGGCAGGGATCAGTTCTTC | TRBV2 | few | TRBD2 | TRBJ2-1
CASSLTRDSNEQFF | TGTGCCAGCAGCTTAACCCGGGACTCCAATGAGCAGTTCTTC | TRBV7-3 | NA | NA | TRBJ2-1
CASSYVETGKFGKLFF | TGTGCCAGCAGTTACGTAGAGACAGGGAAGTTCGGTAAACTGTTTTTT | TRBV6-5 | NA | TRBD1 | TRBJ1-4
CASRETDEQYF | TGTGCCAGCAGGGAAACCGACGAGCAGTACTTC | TRBV12-3/TRBV12-4 | NA | NA | TRBJ2-7
CASFDPHGAGELFF | TGCGCCAGCTTCGACCCCCACGGGGCCGGGGAGCTGTTTTTT | TRBV10-2 | NA | NA | TRBJ2-2
CSVGGQGVNQPQHF | TGCAGCGTTGGGGGACAGGGAGTTAATCAGCCCCAGCATTTT | TRBV29-1 | NA | TRBD1 | TRBJ1-5
CASSRGQADYTEAFF | TGTGCCAGCTCAAGGGGACAGGCGGATTACACTGAAGCTTTCTTT | TRBV18 | NA | TRBD1 | TRBJ1-1
CASSHPGTGAYEQYF | TGTGCCAGCAGTCACCCCGGGACAGGGGCCTACGAGCAGTACTTC | TRBV6-6 | NA | TRBD1 | TRBJ2-7
CASRSGQGWEKLFF | TGTGCCAGCAGATCCGGACAGGGGTGGGAAAAACTGTTTTTT | TRBV28 | NA | TRBD1 | TRBJ1-4
CASSQEPLGPSPLHF | TGTGCCAGCAGCCAAGAACCCCTCGGGCCTTCACCCCTCCACTTT | TRBV4-2 | NA | NA | TRBJ1-6
CASRIATGVGDEQFF | TGTGCCAGCAGGATAGCGACAGGGGTCGGCGATGAGCAGTTCTTC | TRBV6-5 | NA | TRBD1 | TRBJ2-1
CASSYDRAPYGYTF | TGTGCCAGCAGCTACGACAGAGCCCCTTATGGCTACACCTTC | TRBV6-5 | NA | NA | TRBJ1-2
CASSFSSYNSPLHF | TGTGCCAGCAGTTTTAGCTCCTATAATTCACCCCTCCACTTT | TRBV27 | NA | NA | TRBJ1-6
CASSTGRNTEAFF | TGTGCCAGTAGCACGGGGAGAAACACTGAAGCTTTCTTT | TRBV19 | NA | NA | TRBJ1-1
CASTMGGEQFF | TGTGCCAGCACCATGGGGGGGGAACAGTTCTTC | TRBV12-3/TRBV12-4 | few | TRBD2 | TRBJ2-1
CASGRAHPNTGELFF | TGCGCCAGCGGAAGGGCCCACCCGAACACCGGGGAGCTGTTTTTT | TRBV4-3 | NA | NA | TRBJ2-2
CASSLAGTDTQYF | TGTGCCAGCAGCCTGGCCGGGACAGATACGCAGTATTTT | TRBV5-4 | NA | NA | TRBJ2-3
CASSLAAGDGNTIYF | TGTGCCAGCAGCTTAGCGGCAGGGGATGGAAACACCATATATTTT | TRBV7-2 | NA | NA | TRBJ1-3
CASTPTGYEQYF | TGTGCCAGCACTCCTACAGGGTACGAGCAGTACTTC | TRBV6-6 | NA | NA | TRBJ2-7
CSGGLAGGSGELFF | TGCAGCGGTGGACTAGCGGGGGGGTCCGGGGAGCTGTTTTTT | TRBV29-1 | NA | TRBD2 | TRBJ2-2
CASSRDYNEQFF | TGTGCCAGCAGTCGGGACTACAATGAGCAGTTCTTC | TRBV12-3/TRBV12-4 | once | NA | TRBJ2-1
CASRRTSGDWGTGELFF | TGCGCCAGCAGAAGAACTAGCGGGGATTGGGGAACCGGGGAGCTGTTTTTT | TRBV5-1 | NA | TRBD2 | TRBJ2-2
CASRRQPNTGELFF | TGTGCCAGCAGGCGACAGCCGAACACCGGGGAGCTGTTTTTT | TRBV6-5 | NA | NA | TRBJ2-2
CVSSPGTSNQPQHF | TGTGTCAGCTCACCCGGGACATCTAATCAGCCCCAGCATTTT | TRBV18 | NA | NA | TRBJ1-5
CASNRQGPNTEAFF | TGTGCCAGCAACAGACAGGGGCCGAACACTGAAGCTTTCTTT | TRBV27 | NA | TRBD1 | TRBJ1-1
CAIRQGEKLFF | TGTGCCATCCGACAGGGGGAAAAACTGTTTTTT | TRBV10-3 | NA | TRBD1 | TRBJ1-4
CASSSLGATEAFF | TGCGCCAGCAGCTCGCTTGGGGCCACTGAAGCTTTCTTT | TRBV5-1 | NA | NA | TRBJ1-1
CASSIGVYNEQFF | TGTGCCAGTAGTATCGGGGTCTACAATGAGCAGTTCTTC | TRBV19 | NA | NA | TRBJ2-1
CAISEGTPYEQYF | TGTGCCATCAGTGAGGGGACACCCTACGAGCAGTACTTC | TRBV10-3 | NA | NA | TRBJ2-7
CASKGTSRPSNYGYTF | TGCGCCAGCAAGGGGACGTCTCGACCCTCTAACTATGGCTACACCTTC | TRBV23-1 | NA | NA | TRBJ1-2
CASSLYPVGQKNTEAFF | TGTGCCAGCAGCTTATATCCAGTCGGGCAGAAGAACACTGAAGCTTTCTTT | TRBV7-3 | NA | NA | TRBJ1-1
CASSPYRRGNTEAFF | TGTGCCAGCAGCCCCTACAGGAGGGGGAACACTGAAGCTTTCTTT | TRBV5-4 | NA | NA | TRBJ1-1
CASSLISPIGGRGNTIYF | TGTGCCAGCAGCTTGATTTCCCCCATTGGGGGACGGGGAAACACCATATATTTT | TRBV5-6 | NA | NA | TRBJ1-3
CASSLNSRSPLHF | TGTGCCAGCAGTTTAAACAGTCGTTCACCCCTCCACTTT | TRBV12-3/TRBV12-4 | NA | NA | TRBJ1-6
CASSQDQLPIYGYTF | TGCGCCAGCAGCCAAGATCAATTACCGATCTATGGCTACACCTTC | TRBV4-1 | NA | NA | TRBJ1-2
CASSDKVGGRYTF | TGTGCCAGCAGTGACAAAGTGGGCGGGCGCTACACCTTC | TRBV2 | NA | NA | TRBJ1-2